In its sample, the clone carrying this T cell receptor (beta chain) was seen many times. Its antigen is undetermined. The record originates from a study of T-cell memory formation after mild COVID-19. Study information: Most TCR clusters belonged to a single donor. General observations from the study: The finding that pre-infection memory included some responding clones suggested that cross-reactive memory joined. Mostly located in CM and EM were contracting CD4+ clones, with contracting CD8+ clones located in EMRA. Contracting clones from day 15 to 85 had balanced CD4/CD8; later expanders favoured CD4+.

V was cut by 3 bases and J by 5 bases, with 14 bases left in between. CDR3 length equals 14 residues. CDR1 is DFQATT, CDR2 SNEGSKA, per germline (reference sequence). TCRdb reprocessed the 5' RACE reads with MiXCR, giving one entry per CDR3 protein. Of around 110,000 distinct CDR3 sequences listed, approximately 17% are singletons. Sequenced input: PBMCs or a T cell subset sorted from them (not recorded which). The receptor's source is an adult woman who had mild COVID-19 (a few samples of this study predate the infection). Cell type and time point are not known. The chain carries TRBV20-1 and TRBJ2-1, with D maybe TRBD2 (6 bases). CDR3 nucleotide sequence: TGCAGTGCTAGGGACTACCTAGCGAACAATGAGCAGTTCTTC. It codes for CSARDYLANNEQFF.